Described below is a single T cell receptor beta chain sequence and its context. Trimming pared 0 bases from V and 3 bases from J, leaving 9 bases between. Germline CDR1 and CDR2: GTSNPN and SVGIG (reference sequence). This CDR3 region has 13 residues. After extraction with the RNeasy kit, 0.5 to 1 ug of the RNA was reverse transcribed using random hexamers. TCRdb reprocessed the immunoSEQ multiplex PCR reads via MiXCR and lists one record per CDR3 protein. This sample has about 180,000 distinct CDR3 sequences; roughly 95% occur once, and the top ten carry around 0.093%. The data belong to a study of CD8 T cells in Susac syndrome. In blood CD8+ and CD4+ T cells, TCR beta underwent sequencing. Stable or active relapsing-remitting multiple sclerosis, untreated and meeting revised McDonald criteria, defined the controls.

The V call is TRBV30, the J call TRBJ2-7; D uncertain. The source is a human donor with multiple sclerosis. The material sequenced was CD4+ T cells from PBMCs. CDR3 region: CAWSVRNNYEQYF. DNA for the CDR3: TGTGCCTGGAGTGTACGGAACAACTACGAGCAGTACTTC.